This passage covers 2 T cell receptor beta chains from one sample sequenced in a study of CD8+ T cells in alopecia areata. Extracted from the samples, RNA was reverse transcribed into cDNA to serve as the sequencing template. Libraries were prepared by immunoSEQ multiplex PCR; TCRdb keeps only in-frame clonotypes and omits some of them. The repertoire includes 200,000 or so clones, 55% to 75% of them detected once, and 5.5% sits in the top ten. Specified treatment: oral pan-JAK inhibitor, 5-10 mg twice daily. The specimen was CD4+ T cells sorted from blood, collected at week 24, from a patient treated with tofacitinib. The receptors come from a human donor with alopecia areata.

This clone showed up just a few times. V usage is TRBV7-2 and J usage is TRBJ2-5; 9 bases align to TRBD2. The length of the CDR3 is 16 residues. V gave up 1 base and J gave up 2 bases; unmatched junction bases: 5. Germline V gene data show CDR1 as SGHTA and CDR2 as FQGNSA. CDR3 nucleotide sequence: TGTGCCAGCAGCTTAGGGAGAGCGGGGGGACAAGAGACCCAGTACTTC. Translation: CASSLGRAGGQETQYF.

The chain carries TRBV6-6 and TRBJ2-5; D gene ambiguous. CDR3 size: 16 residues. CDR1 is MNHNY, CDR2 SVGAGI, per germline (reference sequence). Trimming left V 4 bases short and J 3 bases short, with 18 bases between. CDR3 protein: CASSSDDAGRKETQYF. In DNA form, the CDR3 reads TGTGCCAGCAGTTCCGACGATGCTGGGCGGAAAGAGACCCAGTACTTC.